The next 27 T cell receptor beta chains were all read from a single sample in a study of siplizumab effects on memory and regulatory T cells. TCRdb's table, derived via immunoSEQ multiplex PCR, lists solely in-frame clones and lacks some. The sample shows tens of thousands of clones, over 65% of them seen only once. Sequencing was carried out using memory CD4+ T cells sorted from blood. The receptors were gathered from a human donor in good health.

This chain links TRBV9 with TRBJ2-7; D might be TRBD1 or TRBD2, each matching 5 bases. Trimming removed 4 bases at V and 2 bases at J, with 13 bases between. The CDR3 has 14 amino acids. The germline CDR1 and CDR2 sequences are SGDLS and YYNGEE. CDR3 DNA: TGTGCCAGCAGCCCCCTGCCGGGACCCTACGAGCAGTACTTC. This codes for CASSPLPGPYEQYF.

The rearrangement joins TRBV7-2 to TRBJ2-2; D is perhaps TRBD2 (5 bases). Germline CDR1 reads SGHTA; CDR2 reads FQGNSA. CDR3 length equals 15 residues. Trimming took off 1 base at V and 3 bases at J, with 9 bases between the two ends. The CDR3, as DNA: TGTGCCAGCAGCTTAGGCGGGCCCTACACCGGGGAGCTGTTTTTT. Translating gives CASSLGGPYTGELFF.

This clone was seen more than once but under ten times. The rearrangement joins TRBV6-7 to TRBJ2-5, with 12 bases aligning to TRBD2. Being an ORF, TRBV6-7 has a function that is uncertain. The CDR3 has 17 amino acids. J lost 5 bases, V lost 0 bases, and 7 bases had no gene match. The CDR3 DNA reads TGTGCCAGCAGTTACTCATCGACTAGCGGGGGACCCGAGACCCAGTACTTC. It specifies CASSYSSTSGGPETQYF.

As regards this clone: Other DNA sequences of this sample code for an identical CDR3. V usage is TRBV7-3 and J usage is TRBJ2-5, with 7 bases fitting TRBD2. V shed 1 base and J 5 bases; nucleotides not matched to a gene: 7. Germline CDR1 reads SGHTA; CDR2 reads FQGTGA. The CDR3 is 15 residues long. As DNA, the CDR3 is TGTGCCAGCAGCTTAAAGGGAGGGAGATGGGAGACCCAGTACTTC. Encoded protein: CASSLKGGRWETQYF.

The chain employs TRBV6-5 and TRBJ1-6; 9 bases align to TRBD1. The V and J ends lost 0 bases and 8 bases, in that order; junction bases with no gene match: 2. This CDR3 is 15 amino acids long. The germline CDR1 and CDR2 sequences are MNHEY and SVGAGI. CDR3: CASSYSRTGDSPLHF. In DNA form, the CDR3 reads TGTGCCAGCAGTTACTCGAGGACAGGGGATTCACCCCTCCACTTT.

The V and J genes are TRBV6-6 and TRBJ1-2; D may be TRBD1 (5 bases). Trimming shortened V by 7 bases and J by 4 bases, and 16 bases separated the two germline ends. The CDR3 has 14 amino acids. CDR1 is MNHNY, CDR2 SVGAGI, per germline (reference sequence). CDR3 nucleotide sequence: TGTGCCAGCAACTCCTTGGGGGGGAGCTATGGCTACACCTTC. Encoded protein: CASNSLGGSYGYTF.

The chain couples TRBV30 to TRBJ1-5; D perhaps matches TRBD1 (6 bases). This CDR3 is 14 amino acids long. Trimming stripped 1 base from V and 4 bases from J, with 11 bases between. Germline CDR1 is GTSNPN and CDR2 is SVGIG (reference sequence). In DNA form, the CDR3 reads TGTGCCTGGAGTGAGAGGACAGCAAATCAGCCCCAGCATTTT. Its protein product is CAWSERTANQPQHF.

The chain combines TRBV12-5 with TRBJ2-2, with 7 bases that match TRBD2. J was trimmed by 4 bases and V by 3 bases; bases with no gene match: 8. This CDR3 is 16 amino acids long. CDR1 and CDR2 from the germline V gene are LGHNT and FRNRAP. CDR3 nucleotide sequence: TGTGCTAGTGGTTTACCGCTAGCGGAAAGCACCGGGGAGCTGTTTTTT. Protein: CASGLPLAESTGELFF.

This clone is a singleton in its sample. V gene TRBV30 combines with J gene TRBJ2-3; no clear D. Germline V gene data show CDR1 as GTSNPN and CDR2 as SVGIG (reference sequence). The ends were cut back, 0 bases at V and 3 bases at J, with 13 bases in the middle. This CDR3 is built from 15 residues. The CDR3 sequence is CAWSVGTGLTDTQYF. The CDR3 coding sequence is TGTGCCTGGAGTGTTGGAACGGGCCTTACAGATACGCAGTATTTT.

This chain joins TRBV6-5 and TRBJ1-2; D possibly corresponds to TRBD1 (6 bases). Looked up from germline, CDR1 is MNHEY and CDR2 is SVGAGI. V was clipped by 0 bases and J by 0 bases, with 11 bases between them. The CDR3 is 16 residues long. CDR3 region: CASSYSGQLANYGYTF. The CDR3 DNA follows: TGTGCCAGCAGTTACTCTGGACAGTTGGCTAACTATGGCTACACCTTC.

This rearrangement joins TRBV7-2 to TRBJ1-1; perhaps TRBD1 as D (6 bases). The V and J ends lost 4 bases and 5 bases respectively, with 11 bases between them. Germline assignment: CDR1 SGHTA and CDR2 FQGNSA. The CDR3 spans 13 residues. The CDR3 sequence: CASSSQGRTEAFF. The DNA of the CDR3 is TGTGCCAGCAGCTCACAGGGCAGGACTGAAGCTTTCTTT.

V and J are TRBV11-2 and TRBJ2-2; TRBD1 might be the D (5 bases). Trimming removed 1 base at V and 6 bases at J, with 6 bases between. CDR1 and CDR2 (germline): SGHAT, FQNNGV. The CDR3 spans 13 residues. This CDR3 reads CASSLVGAGELFF. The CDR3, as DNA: TGTGCCAGCAGCTTAGTAGGGGCCGGGGAGCTGTTTTTT.

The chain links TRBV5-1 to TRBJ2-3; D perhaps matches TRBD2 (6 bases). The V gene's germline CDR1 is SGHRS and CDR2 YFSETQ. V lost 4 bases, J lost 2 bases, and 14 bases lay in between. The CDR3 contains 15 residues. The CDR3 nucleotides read TGCGCCAGCAGCGTCGGGACTCAAGACACAGATACGCAGTATTTT. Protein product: CASSVGTQDTDTQYF.

The CDR3 is CASSPGPSSIGEQFF. The DNA for the CDR3 is TGCGCCAGCAGCCCAGGGCCTTCTAGTATCGGTGAGCAGTTCTTC. V gene TRBV10-1 combines with J gene TRBJ2-1; D perhaps matches TRBD1 (5 bases). Germline V gene lookup returns CDR1 WNHNN and CDR2 SYGVQD (reference sequence). This CDR3 has 15 amino acids. With 6 bases removed from V and 9 bases from J, the gap between germline ends came to 21 bases.

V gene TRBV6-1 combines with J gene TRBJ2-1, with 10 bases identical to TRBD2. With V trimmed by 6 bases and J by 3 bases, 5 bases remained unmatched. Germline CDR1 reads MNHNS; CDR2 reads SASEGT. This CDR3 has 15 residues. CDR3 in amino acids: CASRVLAGNYNEQFF. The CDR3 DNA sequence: TGTGCCAGCAGGGTACTAGCGGGAAACTACAATGAGCAGTTCTTC.

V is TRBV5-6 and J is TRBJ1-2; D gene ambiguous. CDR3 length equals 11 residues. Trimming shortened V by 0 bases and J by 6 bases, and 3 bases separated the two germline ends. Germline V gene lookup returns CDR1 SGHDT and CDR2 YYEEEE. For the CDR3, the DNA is TGTGCCAGCAGCTTGGCGGATGGCTACACCTTC. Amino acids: CASSLADGYTF.

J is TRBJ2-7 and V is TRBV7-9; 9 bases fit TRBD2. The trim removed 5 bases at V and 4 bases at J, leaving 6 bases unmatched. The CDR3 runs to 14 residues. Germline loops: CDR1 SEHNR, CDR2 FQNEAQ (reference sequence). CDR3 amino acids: CASSGTSGQYEQYF. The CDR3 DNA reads TGTGCCAGCAGCGGTACTAGCGGGCAATACGAGCAGTACTTC.

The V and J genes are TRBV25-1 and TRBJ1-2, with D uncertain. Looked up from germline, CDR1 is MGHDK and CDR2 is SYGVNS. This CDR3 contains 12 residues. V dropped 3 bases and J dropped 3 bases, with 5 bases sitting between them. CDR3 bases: TGTGCCAGCAGTGAGGGCGACTATGGCTACACCTTC. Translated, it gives CASSEGDYGYTF.

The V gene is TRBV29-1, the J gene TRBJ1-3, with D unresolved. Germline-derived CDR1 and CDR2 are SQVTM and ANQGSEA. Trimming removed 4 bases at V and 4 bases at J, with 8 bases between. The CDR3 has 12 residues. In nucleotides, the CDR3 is TGCAGCGTTGGCCCACAGGGAAACACCATATATTTT. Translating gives CSVGPQGNTIYF.

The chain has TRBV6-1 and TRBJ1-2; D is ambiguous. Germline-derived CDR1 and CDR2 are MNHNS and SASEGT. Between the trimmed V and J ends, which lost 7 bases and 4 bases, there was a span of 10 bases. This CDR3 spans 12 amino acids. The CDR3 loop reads CASKVSLYGYTF. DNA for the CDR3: TGTGCCAGCAAGGTCAGCCTCTATGGCTACACCTTC.

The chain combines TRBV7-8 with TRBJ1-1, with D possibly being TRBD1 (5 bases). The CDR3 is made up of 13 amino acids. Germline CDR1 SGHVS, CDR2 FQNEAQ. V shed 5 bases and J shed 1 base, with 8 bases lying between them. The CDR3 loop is CASSVDRNTEAFF. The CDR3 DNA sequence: TGTGCCAGCAGCGTTGACAGGAACACTGAAGCTTTCTTT.

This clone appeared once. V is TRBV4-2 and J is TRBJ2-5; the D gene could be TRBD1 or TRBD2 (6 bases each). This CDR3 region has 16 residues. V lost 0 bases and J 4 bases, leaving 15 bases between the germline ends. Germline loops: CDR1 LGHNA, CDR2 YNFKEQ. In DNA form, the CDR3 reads TGTGCCAGCAGCCAAGAAGGAACGGGGGACATAGAGACCCAGTACTTC. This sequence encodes CASSQEGTGDIETQYF.

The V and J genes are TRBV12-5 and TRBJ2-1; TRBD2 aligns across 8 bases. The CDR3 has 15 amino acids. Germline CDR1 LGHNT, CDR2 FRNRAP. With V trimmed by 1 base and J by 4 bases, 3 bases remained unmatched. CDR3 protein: CASGLGPGGYNEQFF. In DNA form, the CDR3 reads TGTGCTAGTGGTTTGGGACCGGGAGGGTACAATGAGCAGTTCTTC. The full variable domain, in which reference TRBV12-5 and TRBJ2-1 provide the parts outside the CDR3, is DARVTQTPRHKVTEMGQEVTMRCQPILGHNTVFWYRQTMMQGLELLAYFRNRAPLDDSGMPKDRFSAEMPDATLATLKIQPSEPRDSAVYFCASGLGPGGYNEQFFGPGTRLTVL.

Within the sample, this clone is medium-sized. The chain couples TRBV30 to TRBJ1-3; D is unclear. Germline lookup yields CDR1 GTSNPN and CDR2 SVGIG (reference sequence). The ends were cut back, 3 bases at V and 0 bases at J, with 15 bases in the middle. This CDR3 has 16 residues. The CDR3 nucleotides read TGTGCCTGGAGGATTACCACGGGCAACTCTGGAAACACCATATATTTT. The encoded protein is CAWRITTGNSGNTIYF.

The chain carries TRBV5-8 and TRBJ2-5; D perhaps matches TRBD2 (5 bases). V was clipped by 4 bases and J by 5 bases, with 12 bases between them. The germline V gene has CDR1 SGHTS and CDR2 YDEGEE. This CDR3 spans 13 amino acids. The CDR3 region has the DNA TGTGCCAGCAGCCGAGCGCGGGTGGAGACCCAGTACTTC. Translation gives CASSRARVETQYF. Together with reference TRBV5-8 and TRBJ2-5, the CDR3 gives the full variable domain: EAGVTQSPTHLIKTRGQQATLRCSPISGHTSVYWYQQALGLGLQFLLWYDEGEERNRGNFPPRFSGRQFPNYSSELNVNALELEDSALYLCASSRARVETQYFGPGTRLLVL.

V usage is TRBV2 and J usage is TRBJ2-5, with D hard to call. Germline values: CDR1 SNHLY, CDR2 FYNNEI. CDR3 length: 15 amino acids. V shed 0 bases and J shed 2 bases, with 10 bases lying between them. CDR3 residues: CASSEALGRQETQYF. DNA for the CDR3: TGTGCCAGCAGTGAAGCGCTCGGCCGACAAGAGACCCAGTACTTC.

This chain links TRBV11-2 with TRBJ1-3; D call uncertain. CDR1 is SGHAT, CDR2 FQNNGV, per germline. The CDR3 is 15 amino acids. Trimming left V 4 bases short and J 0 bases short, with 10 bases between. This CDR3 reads CASSSSVLSGNTIYF. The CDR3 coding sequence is TGTGCCAGCAGCTCCAGCGTTCTCTCTGGAAACACCATATATTTT. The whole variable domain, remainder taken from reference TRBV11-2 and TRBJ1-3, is EAGVAQSPRYKIIEKRQSVAFWCNPISGHATLYWYQQILGQGPKLLIQFQNNGVVDDSQLPKDRFSAERLKGVDSTLKIQPAKLEDSAVYLCASSSSVLSGNTIYFGEGSWLTVV.